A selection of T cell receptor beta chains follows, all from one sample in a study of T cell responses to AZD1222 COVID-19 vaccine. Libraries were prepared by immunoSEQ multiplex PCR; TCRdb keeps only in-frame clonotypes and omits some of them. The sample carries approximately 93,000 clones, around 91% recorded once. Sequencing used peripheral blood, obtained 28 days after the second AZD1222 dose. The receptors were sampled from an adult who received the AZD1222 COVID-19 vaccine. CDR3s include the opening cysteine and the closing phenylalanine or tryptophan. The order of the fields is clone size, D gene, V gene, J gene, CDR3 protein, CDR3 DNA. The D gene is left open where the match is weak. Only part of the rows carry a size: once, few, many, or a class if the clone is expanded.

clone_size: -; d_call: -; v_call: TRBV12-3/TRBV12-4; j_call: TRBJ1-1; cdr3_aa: CASSLGGEAFF; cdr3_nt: TGTGCCAGCAGTTTGGGCGGTGAAGCTTTCTTT
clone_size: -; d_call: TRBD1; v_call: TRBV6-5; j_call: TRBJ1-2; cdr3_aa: CAGRDSINYGYTF; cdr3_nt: TGTGCCGGACGGGACAGCATTAACTATGGCTACACCTTC
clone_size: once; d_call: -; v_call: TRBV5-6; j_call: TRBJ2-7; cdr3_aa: CASSTKDRPYEQYF; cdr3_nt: TGTGCCAGCAGTACCAAGGACCGTCCCTACGAGCAGTACTTC
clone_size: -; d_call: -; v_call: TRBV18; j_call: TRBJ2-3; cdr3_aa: CASSPPRGGRTDTQYF; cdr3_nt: TGTGCCAGCTCACCACCTAGAGGGGGACGCACAGATACGCAGTATTTT
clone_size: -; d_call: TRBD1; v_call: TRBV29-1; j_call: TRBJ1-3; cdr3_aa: CSVGQGGTSGNTIYF; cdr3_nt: TGCAGCGTGGGACAGGGGGGGACCTCTGGAAACACCATATATTTT
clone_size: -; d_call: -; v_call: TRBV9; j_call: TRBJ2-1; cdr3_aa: CASSYGTSAYNEQFF; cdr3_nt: TGTGCCAGCAGTTACGGTACTAGTGCCTACAATGAGCAGTTCTTC
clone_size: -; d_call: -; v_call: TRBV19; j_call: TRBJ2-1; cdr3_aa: CASSIGLGRTYNEQFF; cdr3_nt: TGTGCCAGTAGTATAGGGTTAGGACGGACATACAATGAGCAGTTCTTC
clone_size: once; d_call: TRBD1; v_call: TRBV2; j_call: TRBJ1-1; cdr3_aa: CASGGQGVGTEAFF; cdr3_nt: TGTGCCAGCGGCGGACAGGGGGTAGGCACTGAAGCTTTCTTT
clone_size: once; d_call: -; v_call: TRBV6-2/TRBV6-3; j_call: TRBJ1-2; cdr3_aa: CASSPRVSGYTF; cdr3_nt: TGTGCCAGCAGTCCCAGGGTTTCTGGCTACACCTTC
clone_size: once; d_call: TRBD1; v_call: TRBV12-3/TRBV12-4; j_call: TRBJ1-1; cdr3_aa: CASSSQGVWGSFF; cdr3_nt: TGTGCCAGCAGTTCGCAGGGGGTGTGGGGGTCTTTCTTT
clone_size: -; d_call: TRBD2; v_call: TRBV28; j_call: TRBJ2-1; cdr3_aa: CASSKLARSYNEQFF; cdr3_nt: TGTGCCAGCAGCAAACTAGCGCGCTCCTACAATGAGCAGTTCTTC
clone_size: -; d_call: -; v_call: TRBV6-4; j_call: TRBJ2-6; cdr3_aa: CASSDSITSGANVLTF; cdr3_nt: TGTGCCAGCAGTGACTCTATTACCTCTGGGGCCAACGTCCTGACTTTC
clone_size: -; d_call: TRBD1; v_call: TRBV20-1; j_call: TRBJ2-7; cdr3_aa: CSASLSEQGTPYEQYF; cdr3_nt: TGCAGTGCTAGTCTTTCCGAACAGGGGACCCCCTACGAGCAGTACTTC
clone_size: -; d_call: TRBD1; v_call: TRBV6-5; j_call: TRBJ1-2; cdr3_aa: CASSPSGTDVDYTF; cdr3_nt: TGTGCCAGCAGTCCCTCTGGGACAGATGTTGACTACACCTTC
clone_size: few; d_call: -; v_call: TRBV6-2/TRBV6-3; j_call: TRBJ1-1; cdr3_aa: CASSYRPRSEGRNTEAFF; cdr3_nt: TGTGCCAGCAGTTACCGGCCGAGATCAGAAGGGCGCAACACTGAAGCTTTCTTT
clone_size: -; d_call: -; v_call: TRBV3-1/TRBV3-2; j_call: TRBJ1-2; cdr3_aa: CASSQVQGQGYTF; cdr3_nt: TGTGCCAGCAGCCAAGTACAGGGACAAGGCTACACCTTC
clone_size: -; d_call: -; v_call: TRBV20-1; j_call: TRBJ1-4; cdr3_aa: CSASSFLRTDEKLFF; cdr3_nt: TGCAGTGCTAGTTCATTTCTCAGGACGGATGAAAAACTGTTTTTT
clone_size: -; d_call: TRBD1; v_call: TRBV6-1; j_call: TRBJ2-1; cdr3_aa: CASSVSGTGGSPRYNEQFF; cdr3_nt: TGTGCCAGCAGTGTCTCGGGGACAGGGGGTTCCCCCCGATACAATGAGCAGTTCTTC
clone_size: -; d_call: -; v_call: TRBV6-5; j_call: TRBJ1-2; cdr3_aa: CASSQGVTPLTKF; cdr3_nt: TGTGCCAGCAGTCAGGGTGTCACGCCTCTGACCAAATTC
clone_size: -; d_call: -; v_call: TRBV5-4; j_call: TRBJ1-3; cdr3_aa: CASSSEGNTIYF; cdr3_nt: TGTGCCAGCAGCTCGGAGGGAAACACCATATATTTT
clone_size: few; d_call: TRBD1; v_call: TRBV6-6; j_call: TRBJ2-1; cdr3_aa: CASSPQGQGNNEQFF; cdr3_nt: TGTGCCAGCAGTCCGCAGGGACAGGGAAACAATGAGCAGTTCTTC
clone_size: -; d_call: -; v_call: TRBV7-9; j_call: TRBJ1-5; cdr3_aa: CASTVDPSPQHF; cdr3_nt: TGTGCCAGCACCGTGGACCCTTCGCCCCAGCATTTT
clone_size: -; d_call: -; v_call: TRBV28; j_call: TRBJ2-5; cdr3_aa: CASSLSGASVETQYF; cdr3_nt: TGTGCCAGCAGTTTATCAGGGGCCTCGGTGGAGACCCAGTACTTC